Below, 24 T cell receptor beta chains from the same sample are listed, as sequenced in a study of T cell responses to AZD1222 COVID-19 vaccine. Libraries were prepared by immunoSEQ multiplex PCR; TCRdb keeps only in-frame clonotypes and omits some of them. Of about 50,000 clones listed, more than 80% are singletons. Sequencing used peripheral blood, obtained on day 0 of MenACWY control vaccination. These receptors all stem from an adult in good health.

The chain couples TRBV11-2 to TRBJ2-7; D unresolved. CDR1 SGHAT and CDR2 FQNNGV come from the germline V gene. With 1 base removed from V and 7 bases from J, the gap between germline ends came to 11 bases. This CDR3 has 13 residues. CDR3: CASSLVLGGEQYF. CDR3 nucleotide sequence: TGTGCCAGCAGCTTAGTACTGGGTGGGGAGCAGTACTTC.

This clone came up once. The chain has TRBV28 and TRBJ2-7; TRBD2 aligns across 11 bases. Trimming took 6 bases from V and 6 from J; bases not matched to a gene: 4. From germline, CDR1 is MDHEN and CDR2 SYDVKM. The CDR3 extends over 13 amino acids. The CDR3 nucleotides are TGTGCCAGCAGATCTAGCGGGAGGAGCGAGCAGTACTTC. Its protein is CASRSSGRSEQYF.

V gene TRBV6-5 combines with J gene TRBJ2-3, with TRBD2 identical over 10 bases. The CDR3 consists of 15 residues. With V trimmed by 5 bases and J by 2 bases, 4 bases remained unmatched. CDR1 and CDR2 (germline): MNHEY, SVGAGI. CDR3 sequence reads: CASSPTSGNTDTQYF. The CDR3 bases are TGTGCCAGCAGTCCAACTAGCGGGAACACAGATACGCAGTATTTT.

This clone was picked up a small number of times. The chain uses TRBV6-5 and TRBJ1-3; D may be TRBD1 (6 bases). CDR3 size: 15 residues. Per germline, CDR1 MNHEY and CDR2 SVGAGI. The germline V and J ends were trimmed by 2 bases and 1 base, with 9 bases remaining between them. The CDR3 bases are TGTGCCAGCAGTTACGGGGGGCTTTCTGGAAACACCATATATTTT. It codes for CASSYGGLSGNTIYF.

The chain couples TRBV15 to TRBJ1-5, with a weak D call TRBD1 (5 bases). Germline CDR1 and CDR2: LNHNV and YYDKDF (reference sequence). V dropped 0 bases and J dropped 3 bases, with 12 bases sitting between them. The CDR3 runs to 16 residues. The DNA of the CDR3 is TGTGCCACCAGCAGAGATCGGGGCAGGGACAATCAGCCCCAGCATTTT. Its translation is CATSRDRGRDNQPQHF.

This clone was seen a handful of times. This rearrangement joins TRBV10-2 to TRBJ2-1; D is uncertain. This CDR3 is built from 14 residues. Per the germline V gene, CDR1 is WSHSY and CDR2 is SAAADI. V lost 3 bases and J 10 bases, leaving 16 bases between the germline ends. This CDR3 is CASSDYFSNPEQFF. In DNA, the CDR3 is TGCGCCAGCAGTGACTATTTCTCTAATCCCGAGCAGTTCTTC.

The chain recombines TRBV11-3 with TRBJ2-1; 7 nucleotides match TRBD2. The J segment lost 8 bases and the V segment lost 5 bases, leaving 15 bases of the junction unmatched. This CDR3 comprises 16 residues. Germline CDR1 SGHNT, CDR2 YENEEA. In nucleotides, the CDR3 is TGTGCCAGCAGCCCGGGTGTAACTAGCGAGAATGATGAGCAGTTCTTC. This translates into CASSPGVTSENDEQFF.

The chain combines TRBV5-1 with TRBJ1-6, with a possible D match to TRBD1 (6 bases). Trimming took off 2 bases at V and 6 bases at J, with 9 bases between the two ends. This CDR3 is built from 14 residues. Germline V lookup: CDR1 SGHRS, CDR2 YFSETQ. This CDR3 is CASSFGQTNSPLHF. CDR3 in DNA: TGCGCCAGCAGCTTCGGACAGACTAATTCACCCCTCCACTTT.

This sequence joins TRBV30 and TRBJ2-5; 8 bases map to TRBD2. The germline gives CDR1 GTSNPN, CDR2 SVGIG (reference sequence). This CDR3 region has 15 residues. Losses at the gene ends were 1 base for V and 1 base for J; bases not matched to a gene: 5. The CDR3 sequence: CAWSGDGLAQETQYF. In nucleotides, the CDR3 is TGTGCCTGGAGTGGGGACGGACTAGCCCAAGAGACCCAGTACTTC.

The chain recombines TRBV7-2 with TRBJ2-5; D may correspond to TRBD1 or TRBD2 (5 bases each). CDR3 length: 13 residues. V shed 3 bases and J shed 7 bases, with 12 bases lying between them. Germline V CDR1 and CDR2: SGHTA, FQGNSA. The CDR3 here is CASSLGEKWTQYF. The CDR3 bases are TGTGCCAGCAGCTTGGGGGAGAAGTGGACCCAGTACTTC.

In this sample, this clone turned up a few times. The rearrangement links TRBV7-2 to TRBJ2-2; 7 nucleotides match TRBD1. The V segment lost 1 base and the J segment 4 bases; nucleotides outside the gene matches: 6. This CDR3 is 16 amino acids long. Germline lookup yields CDR1 SGHTA and CDR2 FQGNSA. This CDR3 is CASSLEGGMGTGELFF. The CDR3 DNA sequence: TGTGCCAGCAGCTTAGAAGGGGGCATGGGCACCGGGGAGCTGTTTTTT. The full variable domain, its missing parts supplied by reference TRBV7-2 and TRBJ2-2, is GAGVSQSPSNKVTEKGKDVELRCDPISGHTALYWYRQSLGQGLEFLIYFQGNSAPDKSGLPSDRFSAERTGGSVSTLTIQRTQQEDSAVYLCASSLEGGMGTGELFFGEGSRLTVL.

The chain carries TRBV6-4 and TRBJ2-2, with D perhaps matching TRBD2 (6 bases). CDR1 and CDR2 (germline): MRHNA, SNTAGT. Trimming left V 0 bases short and J 4 bases short, with 6 bases between. The CDR3 runs to 14 residues. DNA for the CDR3: TGTGCCAGCAGTGACTCGACTAGCACCGGGGAGCTGTTTTTT. As protein: CASSDSTSTGELFF.

CDR3 DNA sequence: TGTGCCTGGAGTGGGCTAGCGGGAGGCGAGCAGTACTTC. Amino acid sequence: CAWSGLAGGEQYF. V and J are TRBV30 and TRBJ2-7; 11 bases map to TRBD2. This CDR3 has 13 residues. V was pared by 1 base and J by 6 bases, with 2 bases of the junction left unmatched. CDR1 GTSNPN and CDR2 SVGIG come from the germline V gene (reference sequence).

Note on this clone: The sample contains more than one DNA sequence encoding this CDR3. This sequence joins TRBV5-5 and TRBJ1-5; weak D call: TRBD1 (6 bases). Between the trimmed V and J ends, which lost 2 bases and 3 bases, there was a span of 9 bases. The CDR3 has 14 amino acids. Germline-derived CDR1 and CDR2 are SGHKS and YYEKEE (reference sequence). In DNA, the CDR3 is TGTGCCAGCAGCTTAGGACAGTCCAATCAGCCCCAGCATTTT. Its protein is CASSLGQSNQPQHF.

The sample holds a few counts of this clone. The chain links TRBV6-5 to TRBJ2-7, with TRBD2 matching 9 bases. V dropped 9 bases and J dropped 2; count of bases not matched to a gene: 5. The CDR3 extends over 13 amino acids. CDR1 and CDR2 from the germline V gene are MNHEY and SVGAGI. Here the CDR3 DNA reads TGTGCCAGAGCGGGAGGCCTACCCTACGAGCAGTACTTC. Translated: CARAGGLPYEQYF.

The V gene is TRBV5-1, the J gene TRBJ2-7; 7 bases agree with TRBD2. The V and J ends lost 0 bases and 4 bases, in that order; junction bases with no gene match: 7. Germline CDR1 and CDR2: SGHRS and YFSETQ. This CDR3 region has 15 residues. The CDR3 is CASSLGRDYRYEQYF. In DNA, the CDR3 is TGCGCCAGCAGCTTGGGCCGGGACTACAGGTACGAGCAGTACTTC.

The rearrangement uses TRBV6-5 and TRBJ1-2; 7 bases are a match to TRBD1. Germline-derived CDR1 and CDR2 are MNHEY and SVGAGI. V was clipped by 3 bases and J by 4 bases; unmatched bases: 8. This CDR3 region has 15 residues. CDR3 nucleotide sequence: TGTGCCAGCAGTTATAAGGGGGCGTCCCTCTATGGCTACACCTTC. Amino acids: CASSYKGASLYGYTF.

The genes are TRBV2 and TRBJ2-3; no firm D call. The CDR3 runs 13 residues. V dropped 6 bases and J dropped 3 bases, with 10 bases sitting between them. The V gene's germline CDR1 is SNHLY and CDR2 FYNNEI. The CDR3 region has the DNA TGTGCCAGCAGGGTAGGTGGGACAGATACGCAGTATTTT. Residues: CASRVGGTDTQYF.

Here the CDR3 DNA reads TGTGCCAGCAGCTTAGGTGCGGGTCCCGGTATTGAAGCTTTCTTT. Its protein is CASSLGAGPGIEAFF. The rearrangement uses TRBV13 and TRBJ1-1; no reliable D call. The germline V gene has CDR1 PRHDT and CDR2 FYEKMQ (reference sequence). The V end lost 0 bases, the J end lost 7 bases, and 15 bases lay between the germline ends. The length of the CDR3 is 15 residues.

This chain joins TRBV7-2 and TRBJ2-3; a possible D gene is TRBD2 (5 bases). V lost 5 bases, J lost 3 bases, and 12 bases lay in between. The CDR3 has 14 amino acids. Germline V CDR1 and CDR2: SGHTA, FQGNSA. The CDR3 DNA reads TGTGCCAGCAGCCCCCGGACTCAAACAGATACGCAGTATTTT. Its translation: CASSPRTQTDTQYF.

V usage is TRBV7-8 and J usage is TRBJ2-7; 8 nucleotides match TRBD1. The CDR3 is 12 amino acids. The V gene's germline CDR1 is SGHVS and CDR2 FQNEAQ. J gave up 7 bases and V 3 bases, and 2 bases lay outside the gene matches. The CDR3: CASSLTGDEQYF. As DNA, the CDR3 is TGTGCCAGCAGCTTGACAGGGGATGAGCAGTACTTC.

The rearrangement links TRBV30 to TRBJ1-5; D is unresolved. Germline loops: CDR1 GTSNPN, CDR2 SVGIG (reference sequence). This CDR3 is built from 14 residues. The V and J ends lost 0 bases and 0 bases respectively, with 6 bases between them. The CDR3 sequence: CAWSVLHSNQPQHF. CDR3 coding DNA: TGTGCCTGGAGTGTTCTTCATAGCAATCAGCCCCAGCATTTT.

This chain uses TRBV7-2 with TRBJ1-5; 7 bases agree with TRBD1. Germline CDR1 SGHTA, CDR2 FQGNSA. V dropped 5 bases and J dropped 3; count of bases not matched to a gene: 4. This CDR3 is 14 amino acids long. CDR3 nucleotide sequence: TGTGCCAGCAGCCCGACAGGGCCCAATCAGCCCCAGCATTTT. Translated, it gives CASSPTGPNQPQHF.

J is TRBJ1-1 and V is TRBV5-5, with 8 bases matching TRBD1. This CDR3 has 13 residues. V trimming: 4 bases; J trimming: 4 bases; junction bases outside the gene matches: 3. The germline V gene encodes CDR1 SGHKS and CDR2 YYEKEE (reference sequence). This CDR3 is CASSVTGGTEAFF. The CDR3 bases are TGTGCCAGCAGCGTAACAGGGGGCACTGAAGCTTTCTTT.